This is a list of T cell receptor beta chains from one sample in a study of T cell responses to AZD1222 COVID-19 vaccine. Only in-frame clones appear in the TCRdb table, and some are missing; sequencing was by immunoSEQ multiplex PCR. The repertoire holds tens of thousands of clones, under 85% seen once, with more than 45% in the top ten. The source material was peripheral blood, sampled on day 0 of AZD1222 vaccination. These receptors came from an adult in good health. CDR3s include the opening cysteine and the closing phenylalanine or tryptophan. A D gene is named only where the DNA matches it firmly. Only part of the rows carry a size: once, few, many, or a class if the clone is expanded.

TRBD2	TRBV3-1/TRBV3-2	NA	TRBJ2-1	TGTGCCAGCAGCCAGTGGCGGGGGGGACCCTACAATGAGCAGTTCTTC	CASSQWRGGPYNEQFF
NA	TRBV30	NA	TRBJ2-2	TGTGCCTGGAGTGCGGGGGAACTCACCGGGGAGCTGTTTTTT	CAWSAGELTGELFF
NA	TRBV5-1	NA	TRBJ2-1	TGCGCCAGCAGCTTGGGTGGGCGGGACTACAATGAGCAGTTCTTC	CASSLGGRDYNEQFF
NA	TRBV28	NA	TRBJ1-1	TGTGCCAGCAGTTTTTTGTCGGGGGCCAGCACTGAAGCTTTCTTT	CASSFLSGASTEAFF
NA	TRBV30	NA	TRBJ1-1	TGTGCCTGGAGTATAGGGTTAGGCACTGAAGCTTTCTTT	CAWSIGLGTEAFF
TRBD1	TRBV10-2	NA	TRBJ1-2	TGCGCCAGCAGTGAGGGGACAGTCTATGGCTACACCTTC	CASSEGTVYGYTF
NA	TRBV28	NA	TRBJ1-1	TGTGCCAGCAGTAAGACACCAGTAGGAACTGAAGCTTTCTTT	CASSKTPVGTEAFF
NA	TRBV29-1	NA	TRBJ2-7	TGCAGCGTGGGGGACGGACTCTACGAGCAGTACTTC	CSVGDGLYEQYF
TRBD2	TRBV2	NA	TRBJ2-3	TGTGCCAGCAAAATTCGAGCGGGGGCAGGAGATACGCAGTATTTT	CASKIRAGAGDTQYF
NA	TRBV2	NA	TRBJ1-2	TGTGCCAGCACGGTTCCCGGGGGGAGCTATGGCTACACCTTC	CASTVPGGSYGYTF
TRBD1	TRBV19	NA	TRBJ1-2	TGTGCCAGTAGTACTTTACAGGGGGCGGCTGGCTACACCTTC	CASSTLQGAAGYTF
TRBD1	TRBV6-5	NA	TRBJ1-1	TGTGCCACCGGGACAGCCATCACTGAAGCTTTCTTT	CATGTAITEAFF
NA	TRBV3-1/TRBV3-2	NA	TRBJ1-6	TGTGCCAGCAGCCAAGACCGTAGCCCGGGGGGGTCACCCCTCCACTTT	CASSQDRSPGGSPLHF
NA	TRBV7-9	NA	TRBJ2-1	TGTGCCAGCAGCCCCTTACCGGAGTCCTACAATGAGCAGTTCTTC	CASSPLPESYNEQFF
NA	TRBV6-5	NA	TRBJ2-5	TGTGCCAGCAGCACAGGAAACCAAGAGACCCAGTACTTC	CASSTGNQETQYF
TRBD2	TRBV11-1	NA	TRBJ2-1	TGTGCCAGCAGTCCCACTAGCGCCAGCTCCTACAATGAGCAGTTCTTC	CASSPTSASSYNEQFF
NA	TRBV11-2	NA	TRBJ1-2	TGTGCCAGCAGCTTAGGCCCCCCGGTTAAGGGCTACACCTTC	CASSLGPPVKGYTF
NA	TRBV2	NA	TRBJ2-5	TGTGCCAGCAGGGGGGGAGAATTGGAGACCCAGTACTTC	CASRGGELETQYF
NA	TRBV12-5	NA	TRBJ2-1	TGTGCTAGTGGTTTGGGCAGGGACAATGAGCAGTTCTTC	CASGLGRDNEQFF
TRBD2	TRBV5-1	NA	TRBJ2-1	TGCGCCAGCAGCTTGGCCTCTAGCGGGACATATGAGCAGTTCTTC	CASSLASSGTYEQFF
TRBD1	TRBV19	NA	TRBJ2-3	TGTGCCAGTAGTAGAGGACAGGGCGCAGATACGCAGTATTTT	CASSRGQGADTQYF
NA	TRBV11-2	NA	TRBJ2-3	TGTGCCAGCAGCCCCCCGGGCACAGATACGCAGTATTTT	CASSPPGTDTQYF
TRBD2	TRBV28	NA	TRBJ2-7	TGTGCCAGCGTAAGGGCGGGAGGGCCCTACGAGCAGTACTTC	CASVRAGGPYEQYF
NA	TRBV12-5	NA	TRBJ2-5	TGTGCTAGTGGGCAGGACCAAGAGACCCAGTACTTC	CASGQDQETQYF
TRBD1	TRBV6-5	NA	TRBJ1-3	TGTGCCAGCGACAGGGGGGTCTCTGGAAACACCATATATTTT	CASDRGVSGNTIYF
NA	TRBV28	NA	TRBJ1-6	TGTGCCAGCAGTCGCCCGGACAGTTATCGTTCACCCCTCCACTTT	CASSRPDSYRSPLHF
NA	TRBV28	NA	TRBJ2-7	TGTGCCAGCAGCCTCACCTACGAGCAGTACTTC	CASSLTYEQYF
NA	TRBV18	once	TRBJ2-7	TGTGCCAGCTCACCAAACAGGGGGGGGGCTTACGAGCAGTACTTC	CASSPNRGGAYEQYF
NA	TRBV28	NA	TRBJ1-1	TGTGCCAGCAGTCCGCGGAGCTATGCCCAAGCTTTCTTT	CASSPRSYAQAFF
NA	TRBV4-1	NA	TRBJ1-2	TGCGCCAGCAGCCAAGATAACAGTTATGGCTACACCTTC	CASSQDNSYGYTF
NA	TRBV7-2	few	TRBJ2-7	TGTGCCAGCAGCTTGACGGACTCCTACGAGCAGTACTTC	CASSLTDSYEQYF
NA	TRBV3-1/TRBV3-2	few	TRBJ2-1	TGTGCCAGCAGCCTGGACACCTACAATGAGCAGTTCTTC	CASSLDTYNEQFF
NA	TRBV5-1	NA	TRBJ2-7	TGCGCCAGCAGCTTGGAGGGCAGGCAGGGCGAGCAGTACTTC	CASSLEGRQGEQYF
NA	TRBV28	NA	TRBJ1-5	TGTGCCAGCAGTTTATCCGGGGTGGGTCAGCCCCAGCATTTT	CASSLSGVGQPQHF
NA	TRBV6-4	NA	TRBJ2-3	TGTGCCAGCAGTGACGAGGGAGATACGCAGTATTTT	CASSDEGDTQYF
TRBD1	TRBV3-1/TRBV3-2	NA	TRBJ1-2	TGTGCCAGCAGCCGTAATGAGGGGGCTACTAGCTATGGCTACACCTTC	CASSRNEGATSYGYTF
TRBD2	TRBV18	NA	TRBJ2-7	TGTGCCAGCTCAGAGGGACTAGCGGGAGCCTACGAGCAGTACTTC	CASSEGLAGAYEQYF
TRBD2	TRBV19	NA	TRBJ2-3	TGTGCCAGTAGTCCTGAAGGGGAGGGGGATACGCAGTATTTT	CASSPEGEGDTQYF
TRBD1	TRBV13	few	TRBJ2-2	TGTGCCAGCAGCCAACAGGGGGCCGGGGAGCTGTTTTTT	CASSQQGAGELFF
NA	TRBV19	NA	TRBJ1-1	TGTGCCACCGAGGGGAGGGTCACTGAAGCTTTCTTT	CATEGRVTEAFF
NA	TRBV10-3	few	TRBJ1-5	TGTGCCATCAGTGAAGGGCTCAATCAGCCCCAGCATTTT	CAISEGLNQPQHF
NA	TRBV2	NA	TRBJ1-3	TGTGCCAGCAGTGAAGATAGACTGAGCTCTGGAAACACCATATATTTT	CASSEDRLSSGNTIYF
TRBD2	TRBV6-5	NA	TRBJ2-1	TGTGCCAGCAGCGGACTAGCGGCCCTCTGGAATGAGCAGTTCTTC	CASSGLAALWNEQFF
TRBD1	TRBV7-9	few	TRBJ2-2	TGTGCCATAGGACAGGGGGCCATTAACACCGGGGAGCTGTTTTTT	CAIGQGAINTGELFF
NA	TRBV9	NA	TRBJ1-3	TGTGCCAGCAGCCAGGCGGGGGGATCCCTCTCTGGAAACACCATATATTTT	CASSQAGGSLSGNTIYF
TRBD1	TRBV2	once	TRBJ1-6	TGTGCCACCTCGGGTCCCGGGACAGGAGGTCCCCTCCACTTT	CATSGPGTGGPLHF
NA	TRBV14	NA	TRBJ2-3	TGTGCCAGCAGCCGACAGGGAGGGGCAGATACGCAGTATTTT	CASSRQGGADTQYF
NA	TRBV19	NA	TRBJ1-5	TGTGCCAGTAGTATTATGGCAGATCTGGGCAATCAGCCCCAGCATTTT	CASSIMADLGNQPQHF
NA	TRBV28	NA	TRBJ2-3	TGTGCCAGCAGACCCAACACAGATACGCAGTATTTT	CASRPNTDTQYF
TRBD2	TRBV5-1	NA	TRBJ2-3	TGCGCCAGCAGCTTGTTGGCTAGCGGGGCGAAGGGCACAGATACGCAGTATTTT	CASSLLASGAKGTDTQYF
TRBD2	TRBV11-3	NA	TRBJ2-1	TGTGCCAGCAGCTTAGAAACCATAGCGGGAGGCTCCGACGAGCAGTTCTTC	CASSLETIAGGSDEQFF
NA	TRBV2	NA	TRBJ2-1	TGTGCCAGCAGTGCGGCGGTTAGCTCCTACAATGAGCAGTTCTTC	CASSAAVSSYNEQFF
TRBD2	TRBV19	NA	TRBJ2-7	TGTGCCAGTAGTATAACTAGCGGGAAAGTGCAGTACTTC	CASSITSGKVQYF
NA	TRBV30	few	TRBJ1-1	TGTGCCTGGAAATTGGGCCGGGGGACTGAAGCTTTCTTT	CAWKLGRGTEAFF
NA	TRBV6-1	NA	TRBJ2-3	TGTGCCAGCAGTGAAGCCGGAACAGGGAGAGATACGCAGTATTTT	CASSEAGTGRDTQYF
NA	TRBV18	NA	TRBJ2-1	TGTGCCAGCTCACCACCGAAACAGGTTCCCAATGAGCAGTTCTTC	CASSPPKQVPNEQFF
NA	TRBV5-4	NA	TRBJ2-5	TGTGCCAGCAGCTTGGGGGCCTCCAGGGGGGGACAAGAGACCCAGTACTTC	CASSLGASRGGQETQYF
NA	TRBV11-2	few	TRBJ2-5	TGTGCCAGCAGCTCGAAGGGACGGATGGTGACGGAGACCCAGTACTTC	CASSSKGRMVTETQYF
NA	TRBV5-6	NA	TRBJ2-1	TGTGCCAGCAGCTTGTCTGGGGCCTACAATGAGCAGTTCTTC	CASSLSGAYNEQFF
NA	TRBV7-8	NA	TRBJ1-6	TGTGCCAGCAGCTTCCTTCAAGATAATTCACCCCTCCACTTT	CASSFLQDNSPLHF